This TCR beta chain stems from a study of STAT5B mutations in CD4+ large granular lymphocyte leukemia. Overall study: The CDR3 'QG' motif was associated with a particular HLA allele among healthy donors.

Here immunoSEQ multiplex PCR was the method, and the copy in TCRdb shows in-frame clones only, minus some. The sample records 30,000 to 40,000 clones, 65% to 70% being singletons. As for this clone: Its antigen is undetermined.

General study points: 8/27 top patient clones versus 2/35 control clones were TRBV06-family. Main leukemic clonotypes were patient-specific, but roughly 25% appeared at low frequency elsewhere.

The ends were cut back, 0 bases at V and 7 bases at J, with 10 bases in the middle. CDR3 length equals 14 residues. CDR1 is SGHNT and CDR2 is YYREEE in the germline V gene (reference sequence). This sequence originates from a human donor in good health. Sequencing used CD4+ T cells from blood buffy coats. J is TRBJ2-2 and V is TRBV5-4; maybe TRBD1 (6 bases). This chain's CDR3 is CASSLGGQIGELFF. The CDR3 DNA is TGTGCCAGCAGCTTGGGGGGGCAGATCGGGGAGCTGTTTTTT.